These 18 T cell receptor beta chains were sequenced from one sample in a study of blood T cell repertoires in COVID-19. Sequencing was performed with immunoSEQ multiplex PCR; in TCRdb, only in-frame clones are kept and a portion is missing. The sample holds around 140,000 clones, approximately 90% seen once. Sequencing used peripheral blood. The receptor set was obtained from a human donor with COVID-19, enrolled during active disease. The donor label of this sample is uncertain.

The chain uses TRBV28 and TRBJ1-5, with TRBD1 matching over 10 bases. The CDR3 contains 17 residues. Germline assignment: CDR1 MDHEN and CDR2 SYDVKM. V was clipped by 5 bases and J by 3 bases; unmatched bases: 10. The CDR3 region has the DNA TGTGCCAGCAGTATACGAGACAGGGGGCGTTTCAATCAGCCCCAGCATTTT. Translating gives CASSIRDRGRFNQPQHF.

The rearrangement uses TRBV2 and TRBJ1-5; D gene unclear. This CDR3 is 14 amino acids long. Per the germline V gene, CDR1 is SNHLY and CDR2 is FYNNEI. With 7 bases removed from V and 2 bases from J, the gap between germline ends came to 12 bases. DNA for the CDR3: TGTGCCAGCAATTCACTTAGTGGCAATCAGCCCCAGCATTTT. It yields the protein CASNSLSGNQPQHF.

The chain combines TRBV12-3 or TRBV12-4 with TRBJ2-7; D is perhaps TRBD2 (6 bases). The CDR3 contains 13 residues. Trimming took off 6 bases at V and 2 bases at J, with 11 bases between the two ends. The CDR3 loop reads CASRPGSAYEQYF. CDR3 DNA sequence: TGTGCCAGCAGGCCCGGGAGTGCCTACGAGCAGTACTTC.

The chain is built from TRBV7-9 and TRBJ1-5, with 8 bases fitting TRBD1. V gave up 5 bases and J gave up 9 bases; unmatched junction bases: 6. CDR3 length equals 13 residues. Germline V gene sequence: CDR1 SEHNR, CDR2 FQNEAQ (reference sequence). This chain's CDR3 is CASSRTGLVPQHF. DNA for the CDR3: TGTGCCAGCAGCCGGACAGGGTTGGTGCCCCAGCATTTT.

CDR3 coding DNA: TGTGCCAGCAGCTTAGATCCCAACAGCCAAGCTAACTATGGCTACACCTTC. It yields the protein CASSLDPNSQANYGYTF. This rearrangement joins TRBV11-2 to TRBJ1-2, with D unresolved. V dropped 0 bases and J dropped 0 bases, with 14 bases sitting between them. Germline CDR1 reads SGHAT; CDR2 reads FQNNGV. This CDR3 comprises 17 residues.

In the case of this clone: One end of the junction is discordant with germline, which a read error may explain. The genes are TRBV6-1 and TRBJ1-2; D is undetermined. This CDR3 is 15 amino acids long. Germline V CDR1 and CDR2: MNHNS, SASEGT. The CDR3 DNA reads TGTGCCAGCAGTGAGGGCGGGTTAGCTAACTATGGCCACACCTTC. It is translated as CASSEGGLANYGHTF.

J is TRBJ2-5 and V is TRBV11-2, with a tentative D call TRBD2 (5 bases). The germline V gene encodes CDR1 SGHAT and CDR2 FQNNGV. CDR3 size: 13 residues. Trimming left V 5 bases short and J 5 bases short, with 12 bases between. Here the CDR3 reads CASSPGGGETQYF. The CDR3, as DNA: TGTGCCAGCAGCCCCGGCGGCGGGGAGACCCAGTACTTC.

This chain connects TRBV4-1 to TRBJ1-2, with D maybe TRBD1 (6 bases). The V and J ends lost 4 bases and 6 bases respectively, with 15 bases between them. This CDR3 is 14 amino acids long. CDR1 and CDR2 (germline): MGHRA, YSYEKL. The CDR3 region is CASSPRGGVDGYTF. Written as DNA, the CDR3 is TGCGCCAGCAGCCCCCGGGGGGGCGTGGATGGCTACACCTTC.

The rearrangement joins TRBV18 to TRBJ2-3; D is undetermined. The germline V gene encodes CDR1 KGHSH and CDR2 LQKENI. The CDR3 runs 14 residues. With 3 bases removed from V and 6 bases from J, the gap between germline ends came to 13 bases. CDR3 nucleotide sequence: TGTGCCAGCTCACCCACAGTCTCCTCGGATACGCAGTATTTT. Translated, it gives CASSPTVSSDTQYF.

V usage is TRBV18 and J usage is TRBJ1-1, with D possibly being TRBD1 (5 bases). Germline lookup yields CDR1 KGHSH and CDR2 LQKENI. V was clipped by 5 bases and J by 5 bases, with 12 bases between them. The CDR3 contains 13 residues. The DNA of the CDR3 is TGTGCCAGCTCAAGGGGTGAGGAGACTGAAGCTTTCTTT. Translated, it gives CASSRGEETEAFF.

The chain recombines TRBV3-1 (or the pseudogene TRBV3-2) with TRBJ1-6; D gene unclear. The CDR3 extends over 15 amino acids. V gave up 1 base and J gave up 9 bases, with 13 bases separating them. CDR1 LGHDT and CDR2 YNNKEL come from the germline V gene (reference sequence). In DNA form, the CDR3 reads TGTGCCAGCAGCCAAGGACCCGGGCGGGGTTCACCCCTCCACTTT. It specifies CASSQGPGRGSPLHF.

The genes are TRBV9 and TRBJ2-1; TRBD1 aligns across 7 bases. V was clipped by 4 bases and J by 7 bases; unmatched bases: 8. The CDR3 loop spans 14 amino acids. Looked up from germline, CDR1 is SGDLS and CDR2 is YYNGEE. The chain's CDR3 is CASSPGQLGNEQFF. In DNA form, the CDR3 reads TGTGCCAGCAGCCCGGGACAGCTAGGGAATGAGCAGTTCTTC.

The chain has TRBV10-1 and TRBJ1-4; D is undetermined. Germline lookup yields CDR1 WNHNN and CDR2 SYGVQD (reference sequence). This CDR3 has 16 amino acids. V shed 0 bases and J shed 8 bases, with 16 bases lying between them. DNA for the CDR3: TGCGCCAGCAGTGAGTCGACTGGGGAGGGTGGAGAAAAACTGTTTTTT. It translates to CASSESTGEGGEKLFF.

The rearrangement joins TRBV25-1 to TRBJ2-3, with 7 bases identical to TRBD1. Germline V gene lookup returns CDR1 MGHDK and CDR2 SYGVNS. The CDR3 is 16 residues long. The junction had 7 bases not matched to a gene; V was cut back by 2 bases and J by 2 bases. Written as DNA, the CDR3 is TGTGCCAGCAGTGAAGGGGACAGCCCCGACACAGATACGCAGTATTTT. Translating it yields CASSEGDSPDTDTQYF.

The V gene is TRBV19, the J gene TRBJ1-2; TRBD1 aligns across 8 bases. The length of the CDR3 is 13 residues. Germline V gene sequence: CDR1 LNHDA, CDR2 SQIVND (reference sequence). V shed 5 bases, J shed 8 bases, and the junction held 7 bases outside the gene matches. CDR3 loop: CASSRTGIRGYTF. CDR3 DNA sequence: TGTGCCAGTAGTCGGACAGGGATTCGGGGCTACACCTTC.

The chain combines TRBV6-5 with TRBJ1-2; D is possibly TRBD1 (6 bases). CDR1 is MNHEY and CDR2 is SVGAGI in the germline V gene. Trimming shortened V by 8 bases and J by 5 bases, and 18 bases separated the two germline ends. The CDR3 runs to 14 residues. The CDR3 bases are TGTGCCAGCTCTATTGGGGGCGATGGGTATGGCTACACCTTC. Translated, it gives CASSIGGDGYGYTF.

DNA for the CDR3: TGTGCCATCAGTGCAGGGGATGGGAACTATGGCTACACCTTC. Translation: CAISAGDGNYGYTF. The genes are TRBV10-3 and TRBJ1-2, with D possibly matching TRBD1 (6 bases). The CDR3 totals 14 residues. Germline CDR1 is ENHRY and CDR2 is SYGVKD. V was cut by 4 bases and J by 2 bases, with 11 bases left in between.

This chain uses TRBV7-9 with TRBJ1-5, with TRBD1 matching over 9 bases. The CDR3 is 15 residues long. From germline, CDR1 is SEHNR and CDR2 FQNEAQ (reference sequence). The J segment lost 5 bases and the V segment lost 5 bases, leaving 7 bases of the junction unmatched. As DNA, the CDR3 is TGTGCCAGCAGCCAAGGACAGGGGCTCTATCAGCCCCAGCATTTT. This gives the protein CASSQGQGLYQPQHF.